These T cell receptor beta chains were read from a single sample in a study of beta chain features in type 1 diabetes. TCRdb keeps only in-frame clones here, not all; method: immunoSEQ multiplex PCR. The sample consists of some 270,000 clones, 11% of them appearing once. The specimen sequenced was naive CD4+ T cells from blood. These receptors originate from a man between 25 and 39 years old with type 1 diabetes. Each CDR3 is given with its conserved first and last residue. D genes are given only for firm matches. Clone size is stated in some rows and not others, as once, few, many or a class when expanded.

v_call	j_call	d_call	clone_size	cdr3_aa	cdr3_nt
TRBV6-6	TRBJ1-5	.	few	CASSYDGGNQPQHF	TGTGCCAGCAGTTACGACGGGGGCAATCAGCCCCAGCATTTT
TRBV6-1	TRBJ1-2	.	few	CASSPVRGYTF	TGTGCCAGTTCCCCGGTGCGAGGCTACACCTTC
TRBV19	TRBJ1-2	.	few	CASSTGDYGYTF	TGTGCCAGTAGTACAGGGGACTATGGCTACACCTTC
TRBV28	TRBJ1-4	TRBD1	few	CASRTAGTGEKLFF	TGTGCCAGCAGGACAGCCGGGACAGGTGAAAAACTGTTTTTT
TRBV14	TRBJ2-1	.	few	CASSPGDFRDEQFF	TGTGCCAGCAGCCCCGGGGACTTCCGGGATGAGCAGTTCTTC
TRBV6-1	TRBJ2-5	.	.	CASSEALGGPRETQYF	TGTGCCAGCAGTGAAGCGCTTGGAGGACCTCGAGAGACCCAGTACTTC
TRBV6-5	TRBJ2-3	TRBD1	.	CASSHDRGTDTQYF	TGTGCCAGCAGTCACGACAGGGGCACAGATACGCAGTATTTT
TRBV18	TRBJ2-5	.	few	CASSPRAQQETQYF	TGTGCCAGCTCACCACGGGCGCAGCAAGAGACCCAGTACTTC
TRBV28	TRBJ2-1	TRBD1	.	CASSLSRDRAREQFF	TGTGCCAGCAGTTTGTCCCGGGACAGGGCCAGGGAGCAGTTCTTC
TRBV15	TRBJ1-2	.	few	CATSPRQDPRSVHGYTF	TGTGCCACCAGCCCCCGACAGGACCCACGGTCTGTTCATGGCTACACCTTC
TRBV19	TRBJ1-1	.	.	CASIKSGTINTEAFF	TGTGCCAGTATTAAATCCGGGACAATAAACACTGAAGCTTTCTTT
TRBV7-8	TRBJ2-7	TRBD2	few	CASSSRGGRSYEQYF	TGTGCCAGCAGCTCTCGGGGGGGACGGAGCTACGAGCAGTACTTC
TRBV19	TRBJ2-3	.	.	CASKSDPGSTDTQYF	TGTGCCAGTAAGTCCGACCCCGGGAGCACAGATACGCAGTATTTT
TRBV9	TRBJ1-6	.	.	CASSVAPGGGNSPLHF	TGTGCCAGCAGCGTAGCCCCGGGGGGTGGCAATTCACCCCTCCACTTT
TRBV25-1	TRBJ2-2	.	few	CASSEWQANTGELFF	TGTGCCAGCAGTGAATGGCAAGCGAACACCGGGGAGCTGTTTTTT
TRBV5-1	TRBJ2-3	TRBD1	.	CASSAGQGPDTQYF	TGCGCCAGCAGCGCGGGACAGGGTCCAGATACGCAGTATTTT
TRBV11-2	TRBJ1-2	TRBD1	.	CASRKVGQVYGYTF	TGTGCCAGCAGGAAAGTGGGACAGGTCTATGGCTACACCTTC
TRBV7-9	TRBJ1-2	.	.	CASSTTGYGYTF	TGTGCCAGCAGCACGACAGGCTATGGCTACACCTTC
TRBV11-2	TRBJ2-7	.	few	CASSSGVSGSYYEQYF	TGTGCCAGCAGTTCGGGGGTTTCCGGGAGTTACTACGAGCAGTACTTC
TRBV11-2	TRBJ2-3	.	few	CASSPGLGVYGTQYF	TGTGCCAGCAGCCCCGGACTTGGCGTCTATGGTACGCAGTATTTT
TRBV19	TRBJ2-3	.	.	CASSIHINTQYF	TGTGCCAGTAGTATCCACATCAATACGCAGTATTTT
TRBV4-1	TRBJ2-2	.	.	CASSLLVVTGELFF	TGCGCCAGCAGCCTCTTAGTTGTCACCGGGGAGCTGTTTTTT
TRBV4-3	TRBJ2-3	.	.	CASSSRSASFDTQYF	TGCGCCAGCAGCTCGAGGTCAGCGAGTTTCGATACGCAGTATTTT
TRBV6-5	TRBJ2-4	.	.	CASSYSGGIQYF	TGTGCCAGCAGTTACTCTGGCGGCATTCAGTACTTC
TRBV4-2	TRBJ2-7	.	few	CASSRLTGDSYEQYF	TGTGCCAGCAGCCGCCTAACGGGTGATTCCTACGAGCAGTACTTC
TRBV5-1	TRBJ1-1	.	few	CASSAGPVNTEAFF	TGCGCCAGCAGCGCGGGGCCGGTGAACACTGAAGCTTTCTTT
TRBV5-6	TRBJ2-3	.	.	CASTRLADTQYF	TGTGCCAGCACCCGACTAGCAGATACGCAGTATTTT
TRBV4-3	TRBJ1-2	.	few	CASSQDNGPGDYGYTF	TGCGCCAGCAGCCAAGATAACGGCCCGGGTGACTATGGCTACACCTTC
TRBV5-1	TRBJ2-1	TRBD2	few	CASRGLAVYNEQFF	TGCGCCAGCAGGGGACTAGCGGTTTACAATGAGCAGTTCTTC
TRBV5-6	TRBJ2-7	.	.	CASSSRWSGTSEQYF	TGTGCCAGCAGCTCCCGTTGGTCCGGGACATCCGAGCAGTACTTC